This T cell receptor beta chain was documented in a study of early T cells in non-severe SARS-CoV-2 infection. Study overall: Bulk RNA taken from unsorted whole blood was sequenced, leaving chains unpaired.

Findings and caveats of the study: VDJdb matching, biased toward anti-spike CD8 responses, missed private and CD4 specificities.

Individual cDNA molecules received unique molecular identifiers. TCRdb itself ran the 5' RACE reads through MiXCR, one entry per CDR3 protein. The table records almost 85,000 distinct CDR3 sequences, about an eighth of them present only once. The sample holds a few counts of this clonotype. Its target is not known. Germline-derived CDR1 and CDR2 are SGHTA and FQGNSA. Trimming removed 5 bases from V and 2 bases from J; junction bases left unmatched: 5. The CDR3 loop spans 15 amino acids. The receptor's source is an adult who was a healthcare worker with PCR-confirmed SARS-CoV-2 infection or an uninfected control (not recorded which). The sample consisted of whole blood. The V and J genes are TRBV7-2 and TRBJ2-2; 7 bases agree with TRBD2. CDR3 sequence reads: CASSPQRGNTGELFF. The CDR3 DNA reads as TGTGCCAGCAGCCCCCAGCGGGGCAACACCGGGGAGCTGTTTTTT. The full variable domain, its missing parts supplied by reference TRBV7-2 and TRBJ2-2, is GAGVSQSPSNKVTEKGKDVELRCDPISGHTALYWYRQSLGQGLEFLIYFQGNSAPDKSGLPSDRFSAERTGGSVSTLTIQRTQQEDSAVYLCASSPQRGNTGELFFGEGSRLTVL.